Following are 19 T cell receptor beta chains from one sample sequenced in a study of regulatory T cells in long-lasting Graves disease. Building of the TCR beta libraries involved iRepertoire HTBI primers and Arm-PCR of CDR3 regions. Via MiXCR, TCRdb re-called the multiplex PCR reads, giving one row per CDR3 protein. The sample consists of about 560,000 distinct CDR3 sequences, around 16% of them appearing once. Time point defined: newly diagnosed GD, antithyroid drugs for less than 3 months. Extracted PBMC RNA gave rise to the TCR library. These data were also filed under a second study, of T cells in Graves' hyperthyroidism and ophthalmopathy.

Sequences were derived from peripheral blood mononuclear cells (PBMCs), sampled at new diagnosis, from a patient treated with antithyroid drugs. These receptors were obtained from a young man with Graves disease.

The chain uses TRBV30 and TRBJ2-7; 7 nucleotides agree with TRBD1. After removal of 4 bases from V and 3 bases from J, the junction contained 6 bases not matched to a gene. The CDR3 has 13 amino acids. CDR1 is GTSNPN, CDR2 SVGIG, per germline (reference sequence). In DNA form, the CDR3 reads TGTGCCTGGAAGCGGAACAGGGGCTACGAGCAGTACTTC. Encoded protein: CAWKRNRGYEQYF.

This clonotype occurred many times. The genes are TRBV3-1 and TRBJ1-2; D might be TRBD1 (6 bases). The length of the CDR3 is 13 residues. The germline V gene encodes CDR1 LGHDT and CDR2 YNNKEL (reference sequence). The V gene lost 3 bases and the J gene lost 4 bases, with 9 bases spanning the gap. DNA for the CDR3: TGTGCCAGCAGCCAGTCACAGGGCTATGGCTACACCTTC. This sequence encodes CASSQSQGYGYTF.

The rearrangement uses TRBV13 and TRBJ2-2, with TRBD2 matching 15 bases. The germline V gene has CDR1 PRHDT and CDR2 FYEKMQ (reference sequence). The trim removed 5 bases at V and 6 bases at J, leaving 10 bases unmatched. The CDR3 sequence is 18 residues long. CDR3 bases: TGTGCCAGCAGCCCCTCCGGGACTAGCGGGAGGTGGGCCGGGGAGCTGTTTTTT. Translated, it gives CASSPSGTSGRWAGELFF.

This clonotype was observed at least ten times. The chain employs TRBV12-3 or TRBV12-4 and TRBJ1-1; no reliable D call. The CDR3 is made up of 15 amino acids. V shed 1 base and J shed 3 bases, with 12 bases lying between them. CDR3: CASSLGAETHTEAFF. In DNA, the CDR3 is TGTGCCAGCAGTTTAGGGGCAGAAACGCACACTGAAGCTTTCTTT.

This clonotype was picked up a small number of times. CDR3 coding DNA: TGCAGTGCTAGAACCGGGAGGAACTACTACGAGCAGTACTTC. Protein product: CSARTGRNYYEQYF. V is TRBV20-1 and J is TRBJ2-7, with 7 nucleotides matching TRBD2. The trim removed 2 bases at V and 3 bases at J, leaving 7 bases unmatched. The germline gives CDR1 DFQATT, CDR2 SNEGSKA (reference sequence). The CDR3 sequence is 14 residues long.

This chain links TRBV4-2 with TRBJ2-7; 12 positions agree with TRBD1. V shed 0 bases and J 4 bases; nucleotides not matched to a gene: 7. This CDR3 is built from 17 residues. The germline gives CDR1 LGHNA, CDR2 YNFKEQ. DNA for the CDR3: TGTGCCAGCAGCCAAGATCTGACGGGACAGGGGGCTTACGAGCAGTACTTC. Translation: CASSQDLTGQGAYEQYF.

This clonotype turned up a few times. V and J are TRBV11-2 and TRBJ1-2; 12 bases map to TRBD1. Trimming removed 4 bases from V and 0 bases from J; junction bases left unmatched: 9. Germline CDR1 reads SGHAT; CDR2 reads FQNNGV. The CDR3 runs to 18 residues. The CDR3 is CASSSIPGQGASNYGYTF. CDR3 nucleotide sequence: TGTGCCAGCAGCTCGATCCCGGGACAGGGGGCGTCTAACTATGGCTACACCTTC. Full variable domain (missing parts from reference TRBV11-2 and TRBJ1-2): EAGVAQSPRYKIIEKRQSVAFWCNPISGHATLYWYQQILGQGPKLLIQFQNNGVVDDSQLPKDRFSAERLKGVDSTLKIQPAKLEDSAVYLCASSSIPGQGASNYGYTFGSGTRLTVV.

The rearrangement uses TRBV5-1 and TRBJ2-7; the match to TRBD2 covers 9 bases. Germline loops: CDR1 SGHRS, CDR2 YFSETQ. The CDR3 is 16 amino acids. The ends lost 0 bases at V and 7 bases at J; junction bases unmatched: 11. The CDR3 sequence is CASSLVAGGSIGEQYF. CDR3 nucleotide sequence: TGCGCCAGCAGCTTGGTGGCGGGAGGGTCCATTGGGGAGCAGTACTTC.

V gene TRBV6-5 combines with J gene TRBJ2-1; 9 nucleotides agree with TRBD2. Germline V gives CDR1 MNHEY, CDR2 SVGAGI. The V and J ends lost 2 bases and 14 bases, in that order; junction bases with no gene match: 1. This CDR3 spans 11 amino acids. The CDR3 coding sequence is TGTGCCAGCAGTTACCGGACTAGCGAGTTCTTC. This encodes CASSYRTSEFF.

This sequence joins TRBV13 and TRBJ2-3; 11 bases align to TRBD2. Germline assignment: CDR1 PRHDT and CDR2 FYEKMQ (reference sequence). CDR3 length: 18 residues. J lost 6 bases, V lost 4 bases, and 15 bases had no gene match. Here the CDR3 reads CASSSGGSGRAGMDTQYF. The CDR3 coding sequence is TGTGCCAGCAGCTCAGGCGGTAGCGGGAGGGCCGGTATGGATACGCAGTATTTT.

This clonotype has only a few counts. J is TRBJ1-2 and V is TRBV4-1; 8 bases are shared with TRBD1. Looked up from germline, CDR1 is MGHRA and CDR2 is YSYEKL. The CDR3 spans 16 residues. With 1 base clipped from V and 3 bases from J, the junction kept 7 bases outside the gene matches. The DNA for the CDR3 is TGCGCCAGCAGCCAAGCCATGACAGGGGTCTACTATGGCTACACCTTC. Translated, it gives CASSQAMTGVYYGYTF.

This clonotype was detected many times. The CDR3 here is CASSPRYNEQFF. The CDR3 nucleotides are TGTGCCAGCAGCCCCAGATACAATGAGCAGTTCTTC. This chain joins TRBV28 and TRBJ2-1, with no clear D. The germline gives CDR1 MDHEN, CDR2 SYDVKM. This CDR3 comprises 12 residues. Between the trimmed V and J ends, which lost 6 bases and 4 bases, there was a span of 7 bases.

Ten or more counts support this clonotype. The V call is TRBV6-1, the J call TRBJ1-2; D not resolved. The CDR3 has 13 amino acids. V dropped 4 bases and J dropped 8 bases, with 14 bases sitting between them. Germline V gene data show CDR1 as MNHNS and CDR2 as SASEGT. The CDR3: CASSVQTYRGYTF. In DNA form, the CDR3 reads TGTGCCAGCAGTGTACAGACCTATCGAGGCTACACCTTC.

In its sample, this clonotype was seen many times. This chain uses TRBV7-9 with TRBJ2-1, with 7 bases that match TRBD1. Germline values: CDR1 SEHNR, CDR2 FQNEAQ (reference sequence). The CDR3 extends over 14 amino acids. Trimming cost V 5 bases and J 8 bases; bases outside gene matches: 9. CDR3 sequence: CASSPTGSLDEQFF. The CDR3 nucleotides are TGTGCCAGCAGCCCGACAGGGTCTTTGGATGAGCAGTTCTTC.

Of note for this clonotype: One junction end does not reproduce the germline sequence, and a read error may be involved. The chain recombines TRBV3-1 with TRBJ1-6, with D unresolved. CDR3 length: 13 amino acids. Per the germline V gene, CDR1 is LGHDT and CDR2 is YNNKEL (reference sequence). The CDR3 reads CASRHGYNSPLHF. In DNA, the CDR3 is TGTGCCAGCCGCCATGGTTATAATTCACCCCTCCACTTT.

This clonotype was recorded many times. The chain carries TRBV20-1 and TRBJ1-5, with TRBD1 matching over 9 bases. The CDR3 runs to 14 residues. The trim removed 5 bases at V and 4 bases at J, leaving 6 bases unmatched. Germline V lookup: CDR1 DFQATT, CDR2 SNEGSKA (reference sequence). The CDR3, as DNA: TGCAGTGCTTTAAGGACAGGGGAGAATCAGCCCCAGCATTTT. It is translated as CSALRTGENQPQHF.

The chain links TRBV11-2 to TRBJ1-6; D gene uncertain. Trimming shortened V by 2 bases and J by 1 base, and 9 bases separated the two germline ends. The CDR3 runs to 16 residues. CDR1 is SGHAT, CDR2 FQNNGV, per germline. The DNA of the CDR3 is TGTGCCAGCAGCTTATCCGCAGATTCCTATAATTCACCCCTCCACTTT. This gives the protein CASSLSADSYNSPLHF.

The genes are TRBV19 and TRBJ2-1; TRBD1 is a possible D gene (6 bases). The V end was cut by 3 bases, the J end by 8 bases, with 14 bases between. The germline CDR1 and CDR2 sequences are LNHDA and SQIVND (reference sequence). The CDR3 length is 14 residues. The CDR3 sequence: CASSIPSYRDEQFF. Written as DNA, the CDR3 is TGTGCCAGTAGTATCCCTAGCTACAGGGATGAGCAGTTCTTC.

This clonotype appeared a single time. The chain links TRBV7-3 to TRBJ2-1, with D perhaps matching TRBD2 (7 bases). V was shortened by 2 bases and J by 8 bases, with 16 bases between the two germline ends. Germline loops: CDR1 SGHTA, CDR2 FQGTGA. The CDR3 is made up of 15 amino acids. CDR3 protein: CASSLGGGGGDEQFF. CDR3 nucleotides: TGTGCCAGCAGCTTAGGAGGCGGGGGCGGGGATGAGCAGTTCTTC.